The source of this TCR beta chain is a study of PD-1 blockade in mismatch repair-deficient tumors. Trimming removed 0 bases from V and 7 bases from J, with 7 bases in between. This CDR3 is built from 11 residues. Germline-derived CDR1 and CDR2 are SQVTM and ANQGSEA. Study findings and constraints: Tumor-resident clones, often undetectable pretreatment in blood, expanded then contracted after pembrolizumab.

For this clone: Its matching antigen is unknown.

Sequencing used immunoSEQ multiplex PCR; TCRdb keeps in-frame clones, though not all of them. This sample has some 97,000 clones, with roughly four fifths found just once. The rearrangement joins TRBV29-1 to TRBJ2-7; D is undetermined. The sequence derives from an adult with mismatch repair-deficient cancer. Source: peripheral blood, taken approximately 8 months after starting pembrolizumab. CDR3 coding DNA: TGCAGCGTTGAAGATAGCCGGGAGCAGTACTTC. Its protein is CSVEDSREQYF.